This T cell receptor (beta chain) emerged from a study of a mutant IDH1 vaccine in newly diagnosed glioma. Study background: Every participant had undergone radiotherapy, temozolomide, or both before, and most underwent both.

Repertoires were generated with immunoSEQ multiplex PCR, while TCRdb's copy carries only in-frame clones and drops some. The data show 85,000 to 100,000 clones, with around 77% seen just once and 6.5% to 9.5% held by the top ten. Germline V gene lookup returns CDR1 MNHEY and CDR2 SVGAGI. Trimming removed 3 bases at V and 8 bases at J, with 14 bases between. The CDR3 is 14 amino acids. Details on this clone: Its target is unknown.

The study, taken as a whole, reports: Pseudoprogression appeared independent of alterations in top peripheral clonotypes. Vaccine-induced immune responses occurred in 90% to 95% of patients.

Time point given: baseline, week 1 (first vaccination visit). Stated treatment: pre-vaccination baseline after standard-of-care therapy. New IDH1-mutant, ATRX-lost WHO grade 3 or 4 astrocytomas occurred in donors. The sequence came from a man aged 35-49 years with glioma. The chain joins TRBV6-5 to TRBJ2-1; maybe TRBD2 (6 bases). The material sequenced was PBMCs, taken from a glioma patient treated with radiotherapy, temozolomide or both. The CDR3 sequence is CASSYQIGSHEQFF. In DNA form, the CDR3 reads TGTGCCAGCAGTTATCAGATCGGGAGCCATGAGCAGTTCTTC.